The 8 T cell receptor beta chains below were found in one sample sequenced in a study of blood T cell repertoires in COVID-19 (dated by TCRdb to 2020 to 2021). The library was obtained by the immunoSEQ multiplex PCR assay. TCRdb retrieved this table from immuneACCESS and kept in-frame rearrangements only. Not all clones are present; in checked studies, unresolved V genes account for under half, and no reason is known for the remainder. This sample lists under 150,000 clones; 85% were detected once. Approximately 10% of the sample rests with the top ten. What was sequenced was peripheral blood. The receptor source for this set is a man at least 80 years old with acute or convalescent COVID-19.

The rearrangement joins TRBV5-3 to TRBJ2-3; 7 nucleotides line up with TRBD2. TRBV5-3 is an ORF, and what it does is uncertain. With 4 bases clipped from V and 6 bases from J, the junction kept 14 bases outside the gene matches. The CDR3 contains 16 residues. In DNA form, the CDR3 reads TGTGCCAGAAGCGACGCCGGGACTAAGTACTCCGATACGCAGTATTTT. Protein sequence: CARSDAGTKYSDTQYF.

The rearrangement links TRBV19 to TRBJ1-4, with TRBD1 identical over 7 bases. The CDR3 extends over 15 amino acids. V was pared by 8 bases and J by 6 bases, with 12 bases of the junction left unmatched. The germline V gene encodes CDR1 LNHDA and CDR2 SQIVND (reference sequence). CDR3 region: CASQRSPGTDEKLFF. CDR3 sequence (DNA): TGTGCCAGTCAGAGGTCGCCCGGGACAGATGAAAAACTGTTTTTT. The full variable domain, in which reference TRBV19 and TRBJ1-4 provide the parts outside the CDR3, is DGGITQSPKYLFRKEGQNVTLSCEQNLNHDAMYWYRQDPGQGLRLIYYSQIVNDFQKGDIAEGYSVSREKKESFPLTVTSAQKNPTAFYLCASQRSPGTDEKLFFGSGTQLSVL.

The V and J genes are TRBV2 and TRBJ2-1; perhaps TRBD2 as D (7 bases). The germline V gene encodes CDR1 SNHLY and CDR2 FYNNEI. The CDR3 runs 17 residues. V was pared by 5 bases and J by 2 bases, with 19 bases between. The CDR3 region has the DNA TGTGCCAGCAGTCCCCCAATAGGGGGAGGGCCCTACAATGAGCAGTTCTTC. Protein product: CASSPPIGGGPYNEQFF.

The chain joins TRBV3-1 (or the pseudogene TRBV3-2) to TRBJ2-3, with 8 bases lining up with TRBD2. The V gene's germline CDR1 is LGHDT and CDR2 YNNKEL (reference sequence). CDR3 length equals 15 residues. J was trimmed by 4 bases and V by 0 bases; bases with no gene match: 3. Here the CDR3 reads CASSQDGGASDTQYF. In DNA, the CDR3 is TGTGCCAGCAGCCAAGACGGGGGGGCCTCAGATACGCAGTATTTT.

The V gene is TRBV7-3, the J gene TRBJ1-1; D remains ambiguous. Germline V CDR1 and CDR2: SGHTA, FQGTGA. V lost 5 bases and J lost 5, with 12 bases in between. CDR3 size: 13 residues. The CDR3 is CASSTRWATEAFF. For the CDR3, the DNA is TGTGCCAGCAGCACTCGGTGGGCAACTGAAGCTTTCTTT.

This clone was observed a few times. The chain combines TRBV4-2 with TRBJ2-7, with 8 bases that match TRBD2. The germline gives CDR1 LGHNA, CDR2 YNFKEQ. The CDR3 loop spans 16 amino acids. J gave up 3 bases and V 3 bases, and 10 bases lay outside the gene matches. The CDR3 protein is CASSQDRAGGYYEQYF. CDR3 sequence (DNA): TGTGCCAGCAGCCAGGATAGGGCGGGAGGTTACTACGAGCAGTACTTC.

The chain recombines TRBV19 with TRBJ1-5; 7 positions match TRBD1. J was trimmed by 9 bases and V by 1 base; bases with no gene match: 9. The CDR3 sequence is 15 residues long. CDR1 is LNHDA and CDR2 is SQIVND in the germline V gene (reference sequence). The CDR3 reads CASSIGTGPVSPQHF. The CDR3 region has the DNA TGTGCCAGTAGTATAGGGACAGGCCCTGTATCGCCCCAGCATTTT.

The chain has TRBV19 and TRBJ1-2; 8 bases fit TRBD1. The J segment lost 3 bases and the V segment lost 5 bases, leaving 5 bases of the junction unmatched. CDR1 is LNHDA, CDR2 SQIVND, per germline (reference sequence). This CDR3 region has 14 residues. The CDR3 bases are TGTGCCAGTAGTTCCCAGGACAGGGACTATGGCTACACCTTC. It yields the protein CASSSQDRDYGYTF.